These 20 T cell receptor beta chains came from one sample sequenced in a study of shared clonotypes between healthy human individuals. The data were produced by immunoSEQ multiplex PCR, yet TCRdb's version contains in-frame clones alone and is incomplete. The sample holds about 2.4 million clones; about 92% are singletons and the top ten take around 0.14%. Sequences were obtained from naive CD4+ T cells sorted from blood. The sample's subset: CD45RA+ positively selected. These receptors were obtained from a man between 18 and 29 years old in good health.

J is TRBJ1-6 and V is TRBV2, with TRBD1 identical over 10 bases. CDR1 is SNHLY, CDR2 FYNNEI, per germline. The V and J ends lost 5 bases and 9 bases, in that order; junction bases with no gene match: 4. This CDR3 has 14 residues. This CDR3 reads CASSWDRGTSPLHF. The CDR3, as DNA: TGTGCCAGCAGTTGGGACAGGGGTACTTCACCCCTCCACTTT. Supplemented by reference TRBV2 and TRBJ1-6, the full variable domain reads EPEVTQTPSHQVTQMGQEVILRCVPISNHLYFYWYRQILGQKVEFLVSFYNNEISEKSEIFDDQFSVERPDGSNFTLKIRSTKLEDSAMYFCASSWDRGTSPLHFGNGTRLTVT.

This clone showed up just once. The V gene is TRBV5-4, the J gene TRBJ2-3, with TRBD1 matching 9 bases. CDR1 is SGHNT and CDR2 is YYREEE in the germline V gene (reference sequence). The CDR3 length is 18 residues. V was clipped by 0 bases and J by 1 base; unmatched bases: 9. The CDR3 bases are TGTGCCAGCAGCTTGGGGATAGACAGGGGGACGGGCACAGATACGCAGTATTTT. It encodes CASSLGIDRGTGTDTQYF.

The chain links TRBV19 to TRBJ2-7; 7 bases line up with TRBD1. CDR3 size: 17 residues. Germline V gives CDR1 LNHDA, CDR2 SQIVND (reference sequence). The trim removed 3 bases at V and 2 bases at J, leaving 13 bases unmatched. The CDR3 nucleotides are TGTGCCAGTAGTATTGGTACGAAGGGGGCGTTTGCCTACGAGCAGTACTTC. Protein sequence: CASSIGTKGAFAYEQYF.

This chain joins TRBV7-2 and TRBJ1-6; no clear D gene. Between the trimmed V and J ends, which lost 3 bases and 7 bases, there was a span of 13 bases. This CDR3 is 15 amino acids long. Germline values: CDR1 SGHTA, CDR2 FQGNSA. The CDR3 here is CASSFEAGGNSPLHF. CDR3 coding DNA: TGTGCCAGCAGCTTCGAGGCCGGCGGGAATTCACCCCTCCACTTT.

This chain joins TRBV15 and TRBJ1-6; TRBD1 aligns across 9 bases. The CDR3 extends over 15 amino acids. Germline V gene lookup returns CDR1 LNHNV and CDR2 YYDKDF (reference sequence). J lost 9 bases, V lost 0 bases, and 3 bases had no gene match. CDR3 protein: CATSRDRQGGSPLHF. In DNA form, the CDR3 reads TGTGCCACCAGCAGAGATCGACAGGGGGGTTCACCCCTCCACTTT.

The CDR3 loop is CASSIRTSGGTGELFF. CDR3 coding DNA: TGTGCCAGCAGTATCCGGACTAGCGGAGGCACCGGGGAGCTGTTTTTT. The chain joins TRBV27 to TRBJ2-2; 10 nucleotides match TRBD2. V gave up 5 bases and J gave up 4 bases; unmatched junction bases: 7. In germline, CDR1 is MNHEY, CDR2 SMNVEV (reference sequence). This CDR3 is built from 16 residues.

The chain couples TRBV9 to TRBJ1-1; D call uncertain. The V gene lost 0 bases and the J gene lost 3 bases, with 9 bases spanning the gap. The CDR3 is made up of 14 amino acids. Germline lookup yields CDR1 SGDLS and CDR2 YYNGEE. The chain's CDR3 is CASSVAPSYTEAFF. CDR3 bases: TGTGCCAGCAGCGTAGCCCCCAGTTACACTGAAGCTTTCTTT.

V usage is TRBV28 and J usage is TRBJ1-2; 8 nucleotides agree with TRBD1. V was clipped by 1 base and J by 12 bases; unmatched bases: 16. There are 16 residues in the CDR3. Germline V gene data show CDR1 as MDHEN and CDR2 as SYDVKM. In nucleotides, the CDR3 is TGTGCCAGCAGTTTATATCCCGCCGACAGGGGCGCGGTAGACACCTTC. Its translation: CASSLYPADRGAVDTF.

This chain links TRBV6-1 with TRBJ1-2; possibly TRBD1 for D (5 bases). The length of the CDR3 is 16 residues. Trimming took off 2 bases at V and 1 base at J, with 14 bases between the two ends. Germline V lookup: CDR1 MNHNS, CDR2 SASEGT. The CDR3 reads CASSESSGRVNYGYTF. The CDR3 DNA reads as TGTGCCAGCAGTGAAAGCTCGGGCAGGGTTAACTATGGCTACACCTTC.

With respect to this clone: Other nucleotide sequences in the sample specify the same CDR3. The chain links TRBV7-9 to TRBJ2-1, with D perhaps being TRBD1 or TRBD2 (5 bases each). Trimming pared 5 bases from V and 0 bases from J, leaving 8 bases between. The germline CDR1 and CDR2 sequences are SEHNR and FQNEAQ (reference sequence). The CDR3 is made up of 14 amino acids. The chain's CDR3 is CASSPGSSYNEQFF. CDR3 bases: TGTGCCAGCAGCCCAGGGAGCTCCTACAATGAGCAGTTCTTC.

In regard to this clone: Other DNA sequences in this sample translate to the same CDR3. V and J are TRBV19 and TRBJ2-7, with D uncertain. Between the trimmed V and J ends, which lost 4 bases and 4 bases, there was a span of 5 bases. Germline V gene data show CDR1 as LNHDA and CDR2 as SQIVND (reference sequence). CDR3 length: 11 residues. CDR3 residues: CASSKGYEQYF. For the CDR3, the DNA is TGTGCCAGTAGTAAGGGTTACGAGCAGTACTTC.

This clone was found once. V usage is TRBV18 and J usage is TRBJ2-1, with 10 bases matching TRBD2. The germline CDR1 and CDR2 sequences are KGHSH and LQKENI. The CDR3 consists of 15 residues. The J segment lost 4 bases and the V segment lost 6 bases, leaving 6 bases of the junction unmatched. The CDR3 DNA sequence: TGTGCCAGCTCCCGAGCGGGAGGGAGTTACAATGAGCAGTTCTTC. This sequence encodes CASSRAGGSYNEQFF.

Note on this clone: This sample also contains other DNA sequences that code for the same CDR3. J is TRBJ1-3 and V is TRBV4-1, with D unclear. Germline V gene lookup returns CDR1 MGHRA and CDR2 YSYEKL. The CDR3 is made up of 15 amino acids. V gave up 0 bases and J gave up 0 bases, with 6 bases separating them. CDR3 DNA: TGCGCCAGCAGCCAAGACACCAGCTCTGGAAACACCATATATTTT. Amino acids: CASSQDTSSGNTIYF.

This CDR3 reads CASSEWGSYNEQFF. CDR3 DNA: TGTGCCAGCAGTGAATGGGGCTCTTACAATGAGCAGTTCTTC. The rearrangement uses TRBV2 and TRBJ2-1; a possible D gene is TRBD1 (5 bases). The CDR3 has 14 amino acids. From germline, CDR1 is SNHLY and CDR2 FYNNEI. V was pared by 2 bases and J by 4 bases, with 9 bases between.

The chain carries TRBV6-1 and TRBJ2-7, with 12 bases that match TRBD2. The length of the CDR3 is 18 residues. V lost 0 bases and J lost 3; bases outside the gene matches: 9. Looked up from germline, CDR1 is MNHNS and CDR2 is SASEGT. The CDR3 sequence: CASSEAPVGLAGGYEQYF. The CDR3 DNA is TGTGCCAGCAGTGAAGCCCCGGTGGGACTAGCGGGCGGCTACGAGCAGTACTTC.

This sequence joins TRBV9 and TRBJ2-1; D call uncertain. The CDR3 spans 15 residues. CDR1 and CDR2 from the germline V gene are SGDLS and YYNGEE. Trimming stripped 4 bases from V and 2 bases from J, with 13 bases between. CDR3 DNA: TGTGCCAGCAGCCCCGACCCTGGGGCCTACAATGAGCAGTTCTTC. Its translation: CASSPDPGAYNEQFF. Full variable domain (outside the CDR3, taken from reference TRBV9 and TRBJ2-1): DSGVTQTPKHLITATGQRVTLRCSPRSGDLSVYWYQQSLDQGLQFLIQYYNGEERAKGNILERFSAQQFPDLHSELNLSSLELGDSALYFCASSPDPGAYNEQFFGPGTRLTVL.

The J gene is TRBJ1-2, the V gene TRBV9; D is perhaps TRBD1 (6 bases). The ends were cut back, 4 bases at V and 7 bases at J, with 20 bases in the middle. The CDR3 length is 15 residues. The germline CDR1 and CDR2 sequences are SGDLS and YYNGEE. The CDR3 here is CASSPEPGAGLGYTF. CDR3 coding DNA: TGTGCCAGCAGCCCCGAGCCGGGGGCTGGGCTTGGCTACACCTTC.

A single count supports this clone. The chain combines TRBV30 with TRBJ2-7; no definite D call. V lost 5 bases and J 3 bases, leaving 14 bases between the germline ends. The germline V gene has CDR1 GTSNPN and CDR2 SVGIG (reference sequence). This CDR3 contains 13 residues. CDR3: CAWSQLLVYEQYF. The DNA of the CDR3 is TGTGCCTGGTCACAGCTGCTAGTCTACGAGCAGTACTTC.

The DNA of the CDR3 is TGTGCCAGCAGCCCGCGGGGGAACACCGGGGAGCTGTTTTTT. Protein sequence: CASSPRGNTGELFF. The chain uses TRBV7-2 and TRBJ2-2; the D gene is possibly TRBD2 (6 bases). Germline CDR1 is SGHTA and CDR2 is FQGNSA. Trimming took 5 bases from V and 1 from J, leaving 8 bases between them. CDR3 length: 14 residues.

V and J are TRBV2 and TRBJ2-1, with D unresolved. The V gene's germline CDR1 is SNHLY and CDR2 FYNNEI. Trimming stripped 5 bases from V and 7 bases from J, with 12 bases between. The length of the CDR3 is 13 residues. Here the CDR3 DNA reads TGTGCCAGCAGTAATCGGCTAGGAAATGAGCAGTTCTTC. This codes for CASSNRLGNEQFF.